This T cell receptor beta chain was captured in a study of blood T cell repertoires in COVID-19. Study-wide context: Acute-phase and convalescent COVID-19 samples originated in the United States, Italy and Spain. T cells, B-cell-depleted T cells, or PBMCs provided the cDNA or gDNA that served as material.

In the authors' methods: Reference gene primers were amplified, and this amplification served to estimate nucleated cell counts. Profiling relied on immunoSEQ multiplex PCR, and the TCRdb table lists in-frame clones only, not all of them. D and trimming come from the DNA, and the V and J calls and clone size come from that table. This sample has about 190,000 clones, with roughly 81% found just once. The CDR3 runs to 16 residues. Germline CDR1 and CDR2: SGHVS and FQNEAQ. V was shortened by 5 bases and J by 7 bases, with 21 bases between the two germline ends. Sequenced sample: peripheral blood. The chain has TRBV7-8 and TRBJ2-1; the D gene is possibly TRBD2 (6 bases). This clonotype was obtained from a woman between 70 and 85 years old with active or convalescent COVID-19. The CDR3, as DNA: TGTGCCAGCAGCAGAAGACGGGGCGGGGCTCGGAATGAGCAGTTCTTC. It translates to CASSRRRGGARNEQFF.